The sequence of this T cell receptor (beta chain) was determined in a study of metastatic and nonmetastatic thyroid tumors. Study-level background: Repertoires from blood and tumor or nodule tissue of malignant and benign thyroid patients were compared.

TCRdb reassembled clones from the PCR reads with MiXCR. Of about 7,900 clones listed, 26% were seen once; the top ten hold 6% to 7.5%. This clone has only a few counts. Thyroid surgery was preceded by no treatment in any patient. Germline CDR1 and CDR2: MNHEY and SMNVEV (reference sequence). The CDR3 contains 14 residues. V gave up 5 bases and J gave up 10 bases, with 15 bases separating them. The sequencing input was adjacent normal tissue. The V and J genes are TRBV27 and TRBJ1-6; tentatively, D is TRBD1 (5 bases). The source is a female donor with papillary thyroid cancer or a benign thyroid nodule (not recorded which). Some clones in this sample may be carry-over from other donors' samples. DNA of the CDR3: TGTGCCAGCAGTAGCAGGGTGGGAAAGTCACCCCTCCACTTT. This sequence encodes CASSSRVGKSPLHF.